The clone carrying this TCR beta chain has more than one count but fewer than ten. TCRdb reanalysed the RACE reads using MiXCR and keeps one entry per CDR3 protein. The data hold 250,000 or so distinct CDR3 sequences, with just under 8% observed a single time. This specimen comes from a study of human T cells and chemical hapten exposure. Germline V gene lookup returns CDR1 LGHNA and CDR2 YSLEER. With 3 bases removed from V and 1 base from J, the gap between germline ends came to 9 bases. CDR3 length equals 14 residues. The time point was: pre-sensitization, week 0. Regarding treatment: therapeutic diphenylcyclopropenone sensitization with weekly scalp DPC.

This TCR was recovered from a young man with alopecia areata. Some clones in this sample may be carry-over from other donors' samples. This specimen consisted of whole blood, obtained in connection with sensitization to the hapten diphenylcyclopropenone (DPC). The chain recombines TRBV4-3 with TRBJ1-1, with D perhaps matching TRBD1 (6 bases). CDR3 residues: CASSQRTANTEAFF. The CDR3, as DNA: TGCGCCAGCAGCCAGAGGACAGCGAACACTGAAGCTTTCTTT.